This T cell receptor (beta chain) was observed in a study of blood T cell repertoires in COVID-19. Whole-study context: The United States, Italy and Spain supplied acute and convalescent COVID-19 samples. Nucleic acid was either cDNA or gDNA, and it came from T cells, B-cell-depleted T cells, or PBMCs.

In the original analysis: Researchers report that nucleated cell counts were estimated from reference gene primer amplification. Assay: immunoSEQ multiplex PCR; the TCRdb copy retains only in-frame clones and omits some. That table is the source of V, J and clone size, and D and trimming were worked out from the DNA. The table lists 120,000 or so clones, under 95% of them singletons, with more than 3% in the top ten. This CDR3 comprises 16 residues. V dropped 4 bases and J dropped 8; count of bases not matched to a gene: 14. Germline CDR1 LGHNA, CDR2 YNFKEQ. This sequence joins TRBV4-2 and TRBJ2-1; 7 nucleotides align to TRBD2. The sequence was obtained from a man between 45 and 60 years old with active COVID-19. Material for sequencing was peripheral blood. The CDR3 protein is CASSLSLAEAGDEQFF. The CDR3 nucleotides are TGTGCCAGCAGCCTTTCCTTAGCGGAGGCGGGGGATGAGCAGTTCTTC.